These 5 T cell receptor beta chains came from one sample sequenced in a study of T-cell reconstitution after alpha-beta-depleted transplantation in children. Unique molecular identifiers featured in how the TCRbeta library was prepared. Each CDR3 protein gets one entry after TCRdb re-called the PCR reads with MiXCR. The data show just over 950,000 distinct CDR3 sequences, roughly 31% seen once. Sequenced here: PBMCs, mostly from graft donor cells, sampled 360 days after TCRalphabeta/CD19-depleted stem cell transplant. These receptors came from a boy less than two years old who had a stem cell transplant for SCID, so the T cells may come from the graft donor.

CDR3 DNA: TGTGCCAGCAGACCAGAATGGGATGAGCAGTTCTTC. It yields the protein CASRPEWDEQFF. The rearrangement joins TRBV28 to TRBJ2-1; D not resolved. The length of the CDR3 is 12 residues. Trimming left V 6 bases short and J 8 bases short, with 11 bases between. Looked up from germline, CDR1 is MDHEN and CDR2 is SYDVKM.

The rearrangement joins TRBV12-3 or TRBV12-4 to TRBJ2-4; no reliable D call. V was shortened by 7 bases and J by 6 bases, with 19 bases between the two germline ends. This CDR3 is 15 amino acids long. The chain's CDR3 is CASKKTNGGPNIQYF. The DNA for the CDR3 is TGTGCCAGCAAAAAAACTAACGGTGGCCCAAACATTCAGTACTTC.

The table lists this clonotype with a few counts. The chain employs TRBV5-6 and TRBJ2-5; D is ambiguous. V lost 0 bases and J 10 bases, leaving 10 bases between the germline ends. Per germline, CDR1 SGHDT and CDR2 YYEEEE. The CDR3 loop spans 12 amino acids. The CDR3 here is CASSLGPLVQYF. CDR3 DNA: TGTGCCAGCAGCTTGGGACCATTGGTCCAGTACTTC.

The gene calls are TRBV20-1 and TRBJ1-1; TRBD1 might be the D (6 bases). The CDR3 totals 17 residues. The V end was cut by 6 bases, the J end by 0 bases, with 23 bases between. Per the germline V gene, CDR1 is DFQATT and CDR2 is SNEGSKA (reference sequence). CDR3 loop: CSALGGAQVGVNTEAFF. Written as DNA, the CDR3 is TGCAGTGCCCTGGGGGGGGCACAGGTCGGGGTGAACACTGAAGCTTTCTTT.

CDR3 protein: CATSRGGNTDTQYF. CDR3 DNA sequence: TGTGCCACCAGCAGAGGGGGGAACACAGATACGCAGTATTTT. V is TRBV15 and J is TRBJ2-3; D assignment may be TRBD1 or TRBD2 (5 bases each). CDR1 and CDR2 (germline): LNHNV, YYDKDF (reference sequence). This CDR3 comprises 14 residues. The ends were cut back, 1 base at V and 2 bases at J, with 7 bases in the middle.